This TCR beta chain was retrieved from a study of CD4 and CD8 cells across lung adenocarcinoma regions. TCRdb re-called the PCR reads with MiXCR, one entry per CDR3 protein. The table lists more than 9,500 distinct CDR3 sequences, over 45% of them singletons, with roughly 27% in the top ten. Deletions cut 3 bases from V and 10 bases from J, with 13 bases between. The CDR3 is 13 amino acids. CDR1 and CDR2 (germline): MGHRA, YSYEKL. Localized lung adenocarcinoma, a non-small cell lung cancer, affected the donors. The sample was CD8+ T cells from the margin of a lung tumor. The gene calls are TRBV4-1 and TRBJ2-1; the D is unclear. This receptor was obtained from a male donor with lung adenocarcinoma. The CD4 and CD8 labels of this study may be unreliable. DNA of the CDR3: TGCGCCAGCAGCCAGGCTCTGAGGTACGAGCAGTTCTTC. Amino acid sequence: CASSQALRYEQFF.